This T cell receptor (beta chain) originates from a study of T cell responses to AZD1222 COVID-19 vaccine. The overall study: Timing groups of about 4 and about 12 weeks for second doses were pooled. Study outcomes and limitations: At 160-218 and 743-854, vaccine-associated CD4 TCRs were dominant, and they spanned spike.

Measured with immunoSEQ multiplex PCR; TCRdb has only the in-frame clones, and not every one. The table includes around 130,000 clones, around 84% detected once. Remarks on this clone: What it binds is unknown.

The length of the CDR3 is 14 residues. Trimming removed 7 bases at V and 6 bases at J, with 18 bases between. CDR1 ENHRY and CDR2 SYGVKD come from the germline V gene. The source was peripheral blood, collected on day 0 of AZD1222 vaccination. The chain couples TRBV10-3 to TRBJ1-2; D unresolved. This TCR was sampled from an adult in good health. The CDR3 here is CAITSYRESDGYTF. The CDR3 DNA is TGTGCCATCACCTCCTATCGGGAAAGCGATGGCTACACCTTC.